This passage covers 19 T cell receptor beta chains from one sample sequenced in a study of molecular identifiers for immune sequencing clone quantification. A single record per CDR3 protein comes from TCRdb applying MiXCR to the PCR reads. This sample has roughly 630,000 distinct CDR3 sequences, with about 25% found just once. The sequenced sample consisted of naive CD8+ T cells from blood, with Jurkat cell RNA spiked in. The subset here: FACS-sorted CD8+CD4-CCR7+CD45RA+ naive T cells. Receptors originate from a human donor in good health. Some libraries in this study had Jurkat cell RNA spiked in.

The chain employs TRBV27 and TRBJ2-5, with 8 bases matching TRBD1. CDR1 is MNHEY and CDR2 is SMNVEV in the germline V gene (reference sequence). The V segment lost 7 bases and the J segment 1 base; nucleotides outside the gene matches: 8. The CDR3 totals 15 residues. The CDR3 region has the DNA TGTGCCAGCAAATCGCAGGGGGCCTTCCAAGAGACCCAGTACTTC. Its translation is CASKSQGAFQETQYF.

This clonotype was seen ten or more times. CDR3 DNA: TGTGCCAGCAGCGAGGGAGGACAGGGGAGTACTGAAGCTTTCTTT. Protein sequence: CASSEGGQGSTEAFF. This rearrangement joins TRBV9 to TRBJ1-1; 9 bases match TRBD1. There are 15 residues in the CDR3. Germline CDR1 reads SGDLS; CDR2 reads YYNGEE. The ends lost 3 bases at V and 5 bases at J; junction bases unmatched: 8.

This clonotype was counted ten times or more. The chain couples TRBV9 to TRBJ2-2; D gene unclear. V lost 5 bases to trimming and J lost 1 base, with 6 bases between them. The CDR3 spans 13 residues. Germline assignment: CDR1 SGDLS and CDR2 YYNGEE. DNA of the CDR3: TGTGCCAGCAGGGCCGGGAACACCGGGGAGCTGTTTTTT. Its translation: CASRAGNTGELFF.

The chain combines TRBV2 with TRBJ2-1; tentatively, D is TRBD1 (5 bases). Trimming shortened V by 7 bases and J by 4 bases, and 8 bases separated the two germline ends. CDR1 and CDR2 from the germline V gene are SNHLY and FYNNEI. The CDR3 loop spans 12 amino acids. The CDR3 region is CASIDRYNEQFF. CDR3 bases: TGTGCCAGCATAGACAGATACAATGAGCAGTTCTTC.

This clonotype was recorded a few times. The chain has TRBV6-5 and TRBJ1-5; D may be TRBD1 (5 bases). CDR1 is MNHEY and CDR2 is SVGAGI in the germline V gene. CDR3 length equals 14 residues. Trimming stripped 2 bases from V and 7 bases from J, with 12 bases between. The CDR3 DNA reads as TGTGCCAGCAGTTACGGGGGGGTTGGACAGCCCCAGCATTTT. This codes for CASSYGGVGQPQHF.

This clonotype was seen many times. The V call is TRBV28, the J call TRBJ2-6, with a possible D match to TRBD1 (6 bases). Deletions cut 5 bases from V and 2 bases from J, with 19 bases between. This CDR3 spans 18 amino acids. CDR1 is MDHEN, CDR2 SYDVKM, per germline. CDR3 DNA: TGTGCCAGCAGTGGAAGAGACAGGTTTATAGCTGGGGCCAACGTCCTGACTTTC. It encodes CASSGRDRFIAGANVLTF.

This chain connects TRBV5-4 to TRBJ2-7, with D perhaps matching TRBD1 or TRBD2 (6 bases each). Trimming pared 4 bases from V and 0 bases from J, leaving 14 bases between. This CDR3 comprises 15 residues. Germline CDR1 reads SGHNT; CDR2 reads YYREEE (reference sequence). This chain's CDR3 is CASSPFRGHSYEQYF. CDR3 sequence (DNA): TGTGCCAGCAGCCCGTTCCGGGGGCACTCCTACGAGCAGTACTTC.

This clonotype was recorded a few times. In DNA form, the CDR3 reads TGTGCCATCAGTGAGTCAGGGACAGTTAAACAAGAGACCCAGTACTTC. Its protein product is CAISESGTVKQETQYF. The chain joins TRBV10-3 to TRBJ2-5; 7 nucleotides match TRBD1. Germline CDR1 and CDR2: ENHRY and SYGVKD. The CDR3 consists of 16 residues. Losses at the gene ends were 0 bases for V and 2 bases for J; bases not matched to a gene: 6.

Many counts were recorded for this clonotype. V and J are TRBV19 and TRBJ2-1; D is unclear. CDR1 and CDR2 (germline): LNHDA, SQIVND (reference sequence). V was clipped by 3 bases and J by 7 bases, with 7 bases between them. The CDR3 totals 12 residues. The CDR3 region is CASSIAVNEQFF. CDR3 nucleotides: TGTGCCAGTAGTATCGCAGTTAATGAGCAGTTCTTC.

This clonotype was seen repeatedly, ten times or more. The chain joins TRBV5-6 to TRBJ1-1, with TRBD1 matching 8 bases. CDR3 size: 14 residues. Germline CDR1 reads SGHDT; CDR2 reads YYEEEE. V trimming: 1 base; J trimming: 4 bases; junction bases outside the gene matches: 3. CDR3 sequence reads: CASSLTTGVTEAFF. CDR3 coding DNA: TGTGCCAGCAGCTTGACGACAGGGGTCACTGAAGCTTTCTTT.

This clonotype was counted ten times or more. J is TRBJ2-3 and V is TRBV29-1, with D possibly called TRBD1 or TRBD2 (6 bases each). V was pared by 1 base and J by 5 bases, with 13 bases between. CDR3 length equals 14 residues. Germline values: CDR1 SQVTM, CDR2 ANQGSEA. The CDR3 spells CSVEGTGTLDTQYF. In DNA, the CDR3 is TGCAGCGTTGAAGGTACAGGGACTTTAGATACGCAGTATTTT.

This clonotype was seen ten or more times. V usage is TRBV29-1 and J usage is TRBJ2-2; D not certain. The CDR3 consists of 14 residues. In germline, CDR1 is SQVTM, CDR2 ANQGSEA. The V and J ends lost 5 bases and 0 bases respectively, with 10 bases between them. CDR3 residues: CSVQVGANTGELFF. Here the CDR3 DNA reads TGCAGCGTTCAAGTCGGCGCGAACACCGGGGAGCTGTTTTTT.

Comment on this clonotype: A read error is possible here, since a much larger clone lies one base away. This chain joins TRBV11-2 and TRBJ2-5; D not certain. The germline V gene encodes CDR1 SGHAT and CDR2 FQNNGV. The CDR3 spans 11 residues. V shed 5 bases and J shed 9 bases, with 10 bases lying between them. The CDR3 here is CASSPDIPQYF. The CDR3 coding sequence is TGTGCCAGCAGCCCCGACATCCCCCAGTACTTC.

Notes on this clonotype: The junction and the germline gene differ at one end; a read error may be behind it. V gene TRBV9 combines with J gene TRBJ1-1, with D unresolved. Looked up from germline, CDR1 is SGDLS and CDR2 is YYNGEE. The CDR3 is made up of 13 amino acids. The CDR3 region has the DNA TGTGCCAGCAGCTTAGGAGCTAACACTGGAGCTTTCTTT. Amino acid sequence: CASSLGANTGAFF.

There are a few counts of this clonotype. CDR3 coding DNA: TGTGCCAGCAGCCCCTCAGGACTAGGAGAGACCCAGTACTTC. It encodes CASSPSGLGETQYF. This chain connects TRBV7-3 to TRBJ2-5, with TRBD2 matching over 7 bases. The CDR3 is 14 residues long. V lost 5 bases and J lost 4; bases outside the gene matches: 7. The germline V gene encodes CDR1 SGHTA and CDR2 FQGTGA.

In this sample, this clonotype turned up many times. The chain recombines TRBV27 with TRBJ2-1; 9 bases map to TRBD2. V dropped 0 bases and J dropped 7; count of bases not matched to a gene: 7. CDR3 length: 16 residues. Germline CDR1 is MNHEY and CDR2 is SMNVEV (reference sequence). The CDR3 nucleotides are TGTGCCAGCAGTTTATCGGTGATAGCGGGGGTGAATGAGCAGTTCTTC. Amino acids: CASSLSVIAGVNEQFF.

This clonotype was detected ten times or more. V gene TRBV7-9 combines with J gene TRBJ1-3; unclear D gene. This CDR3 is 15 amino acids long. The germline gives CDR1 SEHNR, CDR2 FQNEAQ (reference sequence). V lost 4 bases to trimming and J lost 0 bases, with 10 bases between them. CDR3 amino acids: CASSSLGGSGNTIYF. The CDR3 DNA sequence: TGTGCCAGCAGCTCTCTCGGCGGCTCTGGAAACACCATATATTTT. The full variable domain, with the rest looked up from reference TRBV7-9 and TRBJ1-3, is DTGVSQNPRHKITKRGQNVTFRCDPISEHNRLYWYRQTLGQGPEFLTYFQNEAQLEKSRLLSDRFSAERPKGSFSTLEIQRTEQGDSAMYLCASSSLGGSGNTIYFGEGSWLTVV.

This clonotype was found many times. The chain has TRBV9 and TRBJ1-5; maybe TRBD1 (6 bases). The germline gives CDR1 SGDLS, CDR2 YYNGEE. The V and J ends lost 0 bases and 7 bases respectively, with 17 bases between them. This CDR3 comprises 16 residues. The chain's CDR3 is CASSVGGDSGGQPQHF. The CDR3 region has the DNA TGTGCCAGCAGCGTAGGGGGTGACAGTGGGGGCCAGCCCCAGCATTTT.

This clonotype was seen many times. This chain joins TRBV7-6 and TRBJ2-7, with D possibly being TRBD2 (6 bases). The CDR3 has 17 amino acids. The germline V and J ends were trimmed by 0 bases and 0 bases, with 15 bases remaining between them. Per germline, CDR1 SGHVS and CDR2 FNYEAQ. CDR3 in DNA: TGTGCCAGCAGCTTAGCGGGGGGAGTGGGGAGCTCCTACGAGCAGTACTTC. Protein: CASSLAGGVGSSYEQYF. The full variable domain, its missing parts supplied by reference TRBV7-6 and TRBJ2-7, is GAGVSQSPRYKVTKRGQDVALRCDPISGHVSLYWYRQALGQGPEFLTYFNYEAQQDKSGLPNDRFSAERPEGSISTLTIQRTEQRDSAMYRCASSLAGGVGSSYEQYFGPGTRLTVT.